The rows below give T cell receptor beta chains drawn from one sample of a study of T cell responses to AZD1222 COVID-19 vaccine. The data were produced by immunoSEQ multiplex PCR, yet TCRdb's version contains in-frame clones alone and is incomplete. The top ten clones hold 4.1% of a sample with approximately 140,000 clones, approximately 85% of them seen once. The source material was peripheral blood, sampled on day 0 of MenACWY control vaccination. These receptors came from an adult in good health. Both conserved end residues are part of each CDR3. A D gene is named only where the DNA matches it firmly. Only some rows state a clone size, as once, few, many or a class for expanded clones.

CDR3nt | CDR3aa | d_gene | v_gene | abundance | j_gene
TGTGCCAGCAAATCAGAGCCGAACACTGAAGCTTTCTTT | CASKSEPNTEAFF | - | TRBV11-2 | - | TRBJ1-1
TGTGCCAGCAGCGCCGGGACAGGGCCGTCCTACGAGCAGTACTTC | CASSAGTGPSYEQYF | TRBD1 | TRBV9 | once | TRBJ2-7
TGTGCCAGCAGCTTTAAGACAACTCAAGAGACCCAGTACTTC | CASSFKTTQETQYF | - | TRBV11-2 | once | TRBJ2-5
TGCGCCAGCAGTCGCGGGACAGCTGGAAACACCATATATTTT | CASSRGTAGNTIYF | TRBD1 | TRBV4-1 | - | TRBJ1-3
TGTGCCAGCAGCCCCGGGACAGGGATAGGGGAGACCCAGTACTTC | CASSPGTGIGETQYF | TRBD1 | TRBV11-2 | - | TRBJ2-5
TGTGCCAGCTCATCAGTACAGGGGAATCCCAATGAGCAGTTCTTC | CASSSVQGNPNEQFF | TRBD1 | TRBV18 | few | TRBJ2-1
TGTGCCAGCAGTCCTAGTTTGTCTGGAAACACCATATATTTT | CASSPSLSGNTIYF | - | TRBV4-2 | - | TRBJ1-3
TGCAGCGCTGCAGGGGTCCGAACAGATACGCAGTATTTT | CSAAGVRTDTQYF | - | TRBV29-1 | - | TRBJ2-3
TGCAGTGCTATCTGGCGGAACACCATATATTTT | CSAIWRNTIYF | - | TRBV20-1 | - | TRBJ1-3
TGTGCCAGCAGTGACCCATACAACGGGGAGCTGTTTTTT | CASSDPYNGELFF | - | TRBV6-4 | - | TRBJ2-2
TGTGCCAGCTCACCTCTTCCTCCCTCTAGCGGGGGGGCGGGCTCCTACGAGCAGTACTTC | CASSPLPPSSGGAGSYEQYF | TRBD2 | TRBV18 | - | TRBJ2-7
TGTGCCAGCAGCAAGGGAGGAGGGTTCCCGACTGAAGCTTTCTTT | CASSKGGGFPTEAFF | - | TRBV9 | - | TRBJ1-1
TGTGCCAGCAGCTTAGAGACAGGAAACACCGGGGAGCTGTTTTTT | CASSLETGNTGELFF | - | TRBV7-7 | - | TRBJ2-2
TGTGCCAGCAGTGAATTAGGGGAAGGCTACACCTTC | CASSELGEGYTF | - | TRBV6-1 | - | TRBJ1-2
TGTGCCAGCAGCTTGACCGGGGGGGTCGGAAACACCATATATTTT | CASSLTGGVGNTIYF | - | TRBV7-6 | - | TRBJ1-3